This TCR beta chain was profiled in a study of early T cells in non-severe SARS-CoV-2 infection. Study-level background: The study sequenced bulk RNA from unsorted whole blood, with chains unpaired. General study results and limits: CD4 and private specificities were missed by VDJdb matching, which favored anti-spike CD8 responses.

This clonotype was counted a few times. No antigen is known for it. Individual cDNA molecules were tagged with unique molecular identifiers. TCRdb processed the 5' RACE reads anew with MiXCR; each CDR3 protein has one entry. Among 50,000 or so distinct CDR3 sequences listed, roughly 13% were seen once. The sample consisted of whole blood. The TCR comes from an adult who was a healthcare worker with PCR-confirmed SARS-CoV-2 infection or an uninfected control (not recorded which).

The CDR3, as DNA: TGTGCCAGCTGGGAGGTGGGGAACGAGCAGTACTTC. Protein: CASWEVGNEQYF. This chain uses TRBV28 with TRBJ2-7; perhaps TRBD2 as D (6 bases). Germline CDR1 reads MDHEN; CDR2 reads SYDVKM. V was clipped by 8 bases and J by 5 bases, with 13 bases between them. The CDR3 has 12 residues.